The 13 T cell receptor beta chains given below trace back to one sample, sequenced in a study of blood T cell repertoires in COVID-19. Clones were read by immunoSEQ multiplex PCR, and TCRdb kept only the in-frame ones, dropping some. This table holds approximately 150,000 clones, about three quarters found once. The sample taken for sequencing was peripheral blood. The receptors shown here come from a woman between 55 and 75 years old with acute or convalescent COVID-19.

This clone was counted between two and nine times. The J gene is TRBJ2-1, the V gene TRBV5-8; the D is unclear. V was pared by 0 bases and J by 11 bases, with 9 bases between. This CDR3 comprises 12 residues. Per germline, CDR1 SGHTS and CDR2 YDEGEE. CDR3 protein: CASSLGWAQQFF. The CDR3 DNA reads as TGTGCCAGCAGCTTGGGTTGGGCCCAGCAGTTCTTC.

The genes are TRBV28 and TRBJ1-2, with D possibly being TRBD1 (6 bases). Trimming pared 6 bases from V and 7 bases from J, leaving 18 bases between. Per the germline V gene, CDR1 is MDHEN and CDR2 is SYDVKM. CDR3 length: 14 residues. Written as DNA, the CDR3 is TGTGCCAGCAGCAGAAAAGGGGGAACGAGTGGCTACACCTTC. Protein sequence: CASSRKGGTSGYTF.

The chain employs TRBV5-4 and TRBJ2-7, with 11 bases lining up with TRBD2. Trimming at V came to 0 bases and at J to 1 base, leaving 0 bases not matched to a gene. Germline-derived CDR1 and CDR2 are SGHNT and YYREEE (reference sequence). The CDR3 is 15 amino acids. The CDR3 nucleotides read TGTGCCAGCAGCTTGGGGACTAGCGGGTCCTACGAGCAGTACTTC. Translation: CASSLGTSGSYEQYF.

Only a few counts were recorded for this clone. This chain connects TRBV27 to TRBJ2-2, with D possibly matching TRBD2 (6 bases). The ends were cut back, 5 bases at V and 2 bases at J, with 15 bases in the middle. This CDR3 comprises 16 residues. Germline CDR1 and CDR2: MNHEY and SMNVEV (reference sequence). CDR3 in DNA: TGTGCCAGCAGTACGCTCCCGGGACTTAACACCGGGGAGCTGTTTTTT. Residues: CASSTLPGLNTGELFF.

The chain employs TRBV23-1 and TRBJ1-5; a possible D gene is TRBD1 (5 bases). TRBV23-1 is an ORF for which the function is uncertain. The CDR3 runs to 20 residues. The V gene lost 7 bases and the J gene lost 2 bases, with 30 bases spanning the gap. This chain's CDR3 is CASTTRISYRIRTCNQPQHF. The CDR3 nucleotides read TGCGCCAGCACCACCCGAATCTCGTACAGGATACGAACCTGCAATCAGCCCCAGCATTTT.

This clone is medium-sized (0.01 to 0.1%) within its sample. V is TRBV27 and J is TRBJ1-5, with D possibly matching TRBD1 (6 bases). The V gene's germline CDR1 is MNHEY and CDR2 SMNVEV (reference sequence). The CDR3 loop spans 14 amino acids. Trimming shortened V by 1 base and J by 6 bases, and 10 bases separated the two germline ends. For the CDR3, the DNA is TGTGCCAGCAGTTTATTTCGGGGGGCTCAGCCCCAGCATTTT. Translation gives CASSLFRGAQPQHF.

Points on this clone: At the DNA level, this CDR3 is encoded by other sequences in the same sample as well. The CDR3 region is CASSLGLAKNIQYF. The DNA for the CDR3 is TGCGCCAGCAGCTTGGGTCTCGCCAAAAACATTCAGTACTTC. J is TRBJ2-4 and V is TRBV5-1, with D unclear. This CDR3 has 14 amino acids. Germline-derived CDR1 and CDR2 are SGHRS and YFSETQ. V was shortened by 0 bases and J by 1 base, with 5 bases between the two germline ends.

The V and J genes are TRBV19 and TRBJ2-1, with 7 bases lining up with TRBD2. There are 16 residues in the CDR3. CDR1 and CDR2 (germline): LNHDA, SQIVND (reference sequence). With V trimmed by 4 bases and J by 5 bases, 11 bases remained unmatched. The CDR3 sequence: CASSKRGGLVNNEQFF. CDR3 bases: TGTGCCAGTAGTAAGAGGGGAGGACTAGTTAACAATGAGCAGTTCTTC. Using reference TRBV19 and TRBJ2-1 for the parts outside the CDR3, the full variable domain is DGGITQSPKYLFRKEGQNVTLSCEQNLNHDAMYWYRQDPGQGLRLIYYSQIVNDFQKGDIAEGYSVSREKKESFPLTVTSAQKNPTAFYLCASSKRGGLVNNEQFFGPGTRLTVL.

CDR3 loop: CASSLDLGGRSNTGELFF. The CDR3 DNA follows: TGTGCCAGCAGCTTAGATCTTGGCGGGAGATCCAACACCGGGGAGCTGTTTTTT. The J gene is TRBJ2-2, the V gene TRBV11-2; 7 bases align to TRBD2. The V and J ends lost 0 bases and 2 bases, in that order; junction bases with no gene match: 9. The germline CDR1 and CDR2 sequences are SGHAT and FQNNGV. The CDR3 spans 18 residues.

The chain uses TRBV7-9 and TRBJ1-4, with D possibly being TRBD1 (5 bases). This CDR3 is built from 13 residues. With 10 bases removed from V and 2 bases from J, the gap between germline ends came to 11 bases. Germline V gene lookup returns CDR1 SEHNR and CDR2 FQNEAQ (reference sequence). The CDR3 nucleotides are TGTGCCACCCAAGACAGTACTAATGAAAAACTGTTTTTT. It specifies CATQDSTNEKLFF.

This clone was detected only a few times. The V call is TRBV6-5, the J call TRBJ1-5; 11 bases match TRBD1. CDR1 and CDR2 from the germline V gene are MNHEY and SVGAGI. The CDR3 contains 14 residues. Unmatched junction bases numbered 6, after V lost 4 bases and J lost 10 bases. Written as DNA, the CDR3 is TGTGCCAGCAGTTTGGACAGGGGGCTGTTTCCCCAGCATTTT. Translated, it gives CASSLDRGLFPQHF.

In its sample, this clone was seen once. The chain recombines TRBV11-2 with TRBJ2-3; no firm D call. The CDR3 consists of 15 residues. Germline V gene sequence: CDR1 SGHAT, CDR2 FQNNGV. Trimming removed 3 bases from V and 1 base from J, with 11 bases in between. The CDR3 here is CASSFNPVGTDTQYF. The CDR3 DNA follows: TGTGCCAGCAGCTTCAACCCGGTTGGCACAGATACGCAGTATTTT.

With respect to this clone: A read error may account for a junction end that differs from germline. The V gene is TRBV30, the J gene TRBJ2-1; unclear D gene. The CDR3 extends over 12 amino acids. Germline V gene sequence: CDR1 GTSNPN, CDR2 SVGIG (reference sequence). The CDR3 coding sequence is TGTGCCTGGAGTGTGTCCTACGATGAGCAGTTCTTC. The encoded protein is CAWSVSYDEQFF.